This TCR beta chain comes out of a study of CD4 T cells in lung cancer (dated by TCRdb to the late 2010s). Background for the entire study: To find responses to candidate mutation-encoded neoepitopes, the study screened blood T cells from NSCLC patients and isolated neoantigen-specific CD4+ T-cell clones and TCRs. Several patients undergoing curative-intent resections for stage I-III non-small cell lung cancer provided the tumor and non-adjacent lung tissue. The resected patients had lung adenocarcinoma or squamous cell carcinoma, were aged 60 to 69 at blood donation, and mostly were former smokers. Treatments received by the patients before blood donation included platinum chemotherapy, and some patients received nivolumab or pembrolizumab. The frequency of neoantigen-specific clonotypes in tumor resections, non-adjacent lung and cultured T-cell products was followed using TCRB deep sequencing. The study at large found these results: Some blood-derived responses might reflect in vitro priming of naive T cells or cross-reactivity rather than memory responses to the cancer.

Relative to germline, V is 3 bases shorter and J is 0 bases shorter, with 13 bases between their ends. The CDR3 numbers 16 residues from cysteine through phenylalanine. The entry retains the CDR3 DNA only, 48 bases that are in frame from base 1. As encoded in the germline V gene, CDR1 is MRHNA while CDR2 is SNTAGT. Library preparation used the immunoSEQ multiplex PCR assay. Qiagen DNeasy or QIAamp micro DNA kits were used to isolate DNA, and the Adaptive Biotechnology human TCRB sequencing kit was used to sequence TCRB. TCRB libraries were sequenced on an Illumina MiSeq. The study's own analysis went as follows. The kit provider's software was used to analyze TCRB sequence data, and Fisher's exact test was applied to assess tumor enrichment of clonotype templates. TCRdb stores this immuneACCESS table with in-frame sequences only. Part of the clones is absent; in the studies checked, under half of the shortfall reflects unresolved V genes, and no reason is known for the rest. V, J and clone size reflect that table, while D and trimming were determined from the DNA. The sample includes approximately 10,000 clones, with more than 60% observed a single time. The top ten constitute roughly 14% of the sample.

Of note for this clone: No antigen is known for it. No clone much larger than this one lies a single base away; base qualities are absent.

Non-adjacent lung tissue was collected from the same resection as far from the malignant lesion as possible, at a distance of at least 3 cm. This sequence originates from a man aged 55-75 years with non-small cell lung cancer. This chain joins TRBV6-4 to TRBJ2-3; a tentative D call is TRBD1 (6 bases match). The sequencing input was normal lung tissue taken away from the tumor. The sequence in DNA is TGTGCCAGCAGTGAGCGAGGGGGATCTAGCACAGATACGCAGTATTTT. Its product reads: CASSERGGSSTDTQYF.